Below are 10 T cell receptor beta chains sequenced from a single sample in a study of cytomegalovirus exposure and HLA in healthy donors. This PCR relied on a set of 60 Vbeta primers and 13 Jbeta primers. TCRdb's copy holds only in-frame clones and misses some; the assay was immunoSEQ multiplex PCR. The data show some 190,000 clones, over 70% seen once. Sequenced material: PBMCs. The receptors were sampled from a man between 18 and 29 years old in good health and CMV-seronegative.

The rearrangement links TRBV6-5 to TRBJ2-5; 9 bases fit TRBD1. Germline CDR1 MNHEY, CDR2 SVGAGI. With V trimmed by 0 bases and J by 5 bases, 4 bases remained unmatched. This CDR3 region has 15 residues. The chain's CDR3 is CASSYSGQGFETQYF. The CDR3 bases are TGTGCCAGCAGTTACTCGGGACAGGGCTTTGAGACCCAGTACTTC.

The chain has TRBV5-4 and TRBJ2-7; weak D call: TRBD2 (6 bases). V was pared by 7 bases and J by 2 bases, with 16 bases between. Per the germline V gene, CDR1 is SGHNT and CDR2 is YYREEE (reference sequence). The length of the CDR3 is 14 residues. CDR3 bases: TGTGCCAGCCGCCTCCGGGACTCCCCCTACGAGCAGTACTTC. This encodes CASRLRDSPYEQYF. Looking up the rest from reference TRBV5-4 and TRBJ2-7 gives the full variable domain: ETGVTQSPTHLIKTRGQQVTLRCSSQSGHNTVSWYQQALGQGPQFIFQYYREEENGRGNFPPRFSGLQFPNYSSELNVNALELDDSALYLCASRLRDSPYEQYFGPGTRLTVT.

The genes are TRBV5-6 and TRBJ1-1; 8 positions match TRBD1. V was clipped by 0 bases and J by 9 bases; unmatched bases: 16. This CDR3 is built from 17 residues. Germline V gives CDR1 SGHDT, CDR2 YYEEEE. The CDR3 DNA is TGTGCCAGCAGCTTGGCCCCAACAGGGGGGCGATCTTTTCAAGCTTTCTTT. Translation: CASSLAPTGGRSFQAFF.

The chain uses TRBV7-2 and TRBJ2-5; 10 bases are a match to TRBD2. Per germline, CDR1 SGHTA and CDR2 FQGNSA. The CDR3 has 16 residues. Losses at the gene ends were 5 bases for V and 4 bases for J; bases not matched to a gene: 10. The CDR3 spells CASSPIIAGGGETQYF. The DNA of the CDR3 is TGTGCCAGCAGCCCTATAATAGCGGGAGGTGGAGAGACCCAGTACTTC.

The chain couples TRBV9 to TRBJ2-2; D perhaps matches TRBD2 (6 bases). V gave up 2 bases and J gave up 7 bases, with 15 bases separating them. The germline gives CDR1 SGDLS, CDR2 YYNGEE. The CDR3 runs 15 residues. The CDR3 bases are TGTGCCAGCAGCGTGTGGGGAGGAACGGGCGGGGAGCTGTTTTTT. Its translation is CASSVWGGTGGELFF.

This chain connects TRBV6-1 to TRBJ2-1; 8 bases are shared with TRBD1. The CDR3 has 15 residues. V lost 1 base to trimming and J lost 8 bases; unmatched junction nucleotides: 7. CDR1 is MNHNS, CDR2 SASEGT, per germline. The CDR3 is CASSEGGQGADEQFF. CDR3 DNA sequence: TGTGCCAGCAGTGAAGGTGGCCAGGGGGCGGATGAGCAGTTCTTC.

V gene TRBV4-1 combines with J gene TRBJ1-4, with 7 bases that match TRBD1. The CDR3 is 15 residues long. Germline values: CDR1 MGHRA, CDR2 YSYEKL. V trimming: 2 bases; J trimming: 5 bases; junction bases outside the gene matches: 5. The CDR3 sequence: CASSQWGTENEKLFF. DNA of the CDR3: TGCGCCAGCAGCCAATGGGGGACAGAGAATGAAAAACTGTTTTTT.

This clone was seen a few times. V usage is TRBV4-2 and J usage is TRBJ2-1; 12 bases are shared with TRBD2. V dropped 1 base and J dropped 9; count of bases not matched to a gene: 4. The CDR3 totals 15 residues. Looked up from germline, CDR1 is LGHNA and CDR2 is YNFKEQ. The CDR3 loop is CASSQVTSGGGEQFF. The CDR3 DNA reads TGTGCCAGCAGCCAAGTGACTAGCGGGGGTGGTGAGCAGTTCTTC.

This clone was seen a single time. The genes are TRBV9 and TRBJ1-5; the D gene is possibly TRBD1 (5 bases). Trimming left V 7 bases short and J 7 bases short, with 15 bases between. Germline V CDR1 and CDR2: SGDLS, YYNGEE. The CDR3 runs 13 residues. The CDR3 DNA follows: TGTGCCAGCGGGGCGGGGGAGGAACAGCCCCAGCATTTT. Protein: CASGAGEEQPQHF.

V gene TRBV4-3 combines with J gene TRBJ2-7, with no clear D. The ends were cut back, 0 bases at V and 4 bases at J, with 7 bases in the middle. The CDR3 is made up of 13 amino acids. From germline, CDR1 is LGHNA and CDR2 YSLEER. The CDR3 is CASSQEMRYEQYF. The CDR3 DNA reads TGCGCCAGCAGCCAAGAGATGCGTTACGAGCAGTACTTC.